This is a list of T cell receptor beta chains from one sample in a study of control samples from healthy donors and cancer patients. Method: immunoSEQ multiplex PCR; TCRdb's copy keeps in-frame clones and lacks some. This repertoire shows roughly 180,000 clones, 90% to 95% found once; its top ten account for around 1.5%. Specimen: blood. Every receptor here comes from a woman aged 18-29 years in good health. CDR3s include the opening cysteine and the closing phenylalanine or tryptophan. Fields, in order: clone size, V gene, J gene, D gene, CDR3 DNA, CDR3 protein. D genes are given only for firm matches. Size is stated for part of the rows, as once, few or many counts, or as a class when the clone is expanded.

clone size: once; V gene: TRBV10-1; J gene: TRBJ2-2; D gene: .; CDR3 DNA: TGCGCCAGCAGTGAGTCAGGGGGAACCGGGGAGCTGTTTTTT; CDR3 protein: CASSESGGTGELFF
clone size: .; V gene: TRBV6-1; J gene: TRBJ1-1; D gene: .; CDR3 DNA: TGTGCCAGCAGTGATCCTGGGTTTGGGCTGAACACTGAAGCTTTCTTT; CDR3 protein: CASSDPGFGLNTEAFF
clone size: .; V gene: TRBV5-4; J gene: TRBJ2-1; D gene: TRBD1; CDR3 DNA: TGTGCCAGCACCGACAGACAGGGGATGAATGAGCAGTTCTTC; CDR3 protein: CASTDRQGMNEQFF
clone size: .; V gene: TRBV5-6; J gene: TRBJ2-7; D gene: .; CDR3 DNA: TGTGCCAGCAGCCAGGACAGCGACGAGCAGTACTTC; CDR3 protein: CASSQDSDEQYF
clone size: .; V gene: TRBV10-1; J gene: TRBJ1-3; D gene: .; CDR3 DNA: TGCGCCACCTCCAGGGATTTCAACCCTGGAAACACCATATATTTT; CDR3 protein: CATSRDFNPGNTIYF
clone size: once; V gene: TRBV7-2; J gene: TRBJ2-5; D gene: TRBD2; CDR3 DNA: TGTGCCAGCAGCTTAGGGCTAGCGGGGGCCCTCGGGGAGACCCAGTACTTC; CDR3 protein: CASSLGLAGALGETQYF
clone size: .; V gene: TRBV6-2/TRBV6-3; J gene: TRBJ2-3; D gene: TRBD2; CDR3 DNA: TGTGCCAGCAGCCGATTTAGCGGGGGGCCCACAGATACGCAGTATTTT; CDR3 protein: CASSRFSGGPTDTQYF
clone size: .; V gene: TRBV6-2/TRBV6-3; J gene: TRBJ1-2; D gene: .; CDR3 DNA: TGTGCCAGCAGTTCCCCCTCCCGGACTGGCCTTCGATATGGCTACACCTTC; CDR3 protein: CASSSPSRTGLRYGYTF
clone size: .; V gene: TRBV6-2/TRBV6-3; J gene: TRBJ1-2; D gene: .; CDR3 DNA: TGTGCCAGCAGTTACTTTGGGGGCCTAAACTATGGCTACACCTTC; CDR3 protein: CASSYFGGLNYGYTF
clone size: .; V gene: TRBV7-2; J gene: TRBJ1-2; D gene: .; CDR3 DNA: TGTGCCAGCAGCTCCCCCCGCCTTGGCTATGGCTACACCTTC; CDR3 protein: CASSSPRLGYGYTF
clone size: .; V gene: TRBV7-2; J gene: TRBJ2-7; D gene: .; CDR3 DNA: TGTGCCAGCAGCTTAGAAGTCCTCGCCTACGAGCAGTACTTC; CDR3 protein: CASSLEVLAYEQYF
clone size: .; V gene: TRBV19; J gene: TRBJ2-7; D gene: TRBD1; CDR3 DNA: TGTGCCAGTAGGCCGACAGGGGTGGACGAGCAGTACTTC; CDR3 protein: CASRPTGVDEQYF
clone size: .; V gene: TRBV7-8; J gene: TRBJ1-5; D gene: .; CDR3 DNA: TGTGCCAGCAGCCCCCGGGACGAGGATCAGCCCCAGCATTTT; CDR3 protein: CASSPRDEDQPQHF